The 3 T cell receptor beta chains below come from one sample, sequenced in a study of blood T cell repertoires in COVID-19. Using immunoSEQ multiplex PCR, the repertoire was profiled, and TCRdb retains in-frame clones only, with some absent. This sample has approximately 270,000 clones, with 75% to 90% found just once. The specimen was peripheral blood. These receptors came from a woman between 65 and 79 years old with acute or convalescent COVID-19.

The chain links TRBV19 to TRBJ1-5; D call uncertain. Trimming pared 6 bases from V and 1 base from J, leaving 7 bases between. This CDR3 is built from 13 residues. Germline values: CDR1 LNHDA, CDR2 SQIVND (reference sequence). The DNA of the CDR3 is TGTGCCAGTAGAGGCGGGAGCAATCAGCCCCAGCATTTT. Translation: CASRGGSNQPQHF.

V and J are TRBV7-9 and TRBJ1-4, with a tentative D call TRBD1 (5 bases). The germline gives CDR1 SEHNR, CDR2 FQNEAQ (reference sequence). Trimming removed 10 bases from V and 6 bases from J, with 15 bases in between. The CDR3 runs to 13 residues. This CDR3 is CATPLGGDEKLFF. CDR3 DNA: TGTGCCACCCCGCTGGGGGGGGATGAAAAACTGTTTTTT.

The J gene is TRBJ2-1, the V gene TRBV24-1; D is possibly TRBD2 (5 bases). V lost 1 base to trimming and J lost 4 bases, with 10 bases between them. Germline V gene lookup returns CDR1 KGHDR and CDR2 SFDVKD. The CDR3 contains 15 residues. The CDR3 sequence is CATSDLKGAYNEQFF. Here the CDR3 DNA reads TGTGCCACCAGTGATTTAAAGGGAGCTTACAATGAGCAGTTCTTC.